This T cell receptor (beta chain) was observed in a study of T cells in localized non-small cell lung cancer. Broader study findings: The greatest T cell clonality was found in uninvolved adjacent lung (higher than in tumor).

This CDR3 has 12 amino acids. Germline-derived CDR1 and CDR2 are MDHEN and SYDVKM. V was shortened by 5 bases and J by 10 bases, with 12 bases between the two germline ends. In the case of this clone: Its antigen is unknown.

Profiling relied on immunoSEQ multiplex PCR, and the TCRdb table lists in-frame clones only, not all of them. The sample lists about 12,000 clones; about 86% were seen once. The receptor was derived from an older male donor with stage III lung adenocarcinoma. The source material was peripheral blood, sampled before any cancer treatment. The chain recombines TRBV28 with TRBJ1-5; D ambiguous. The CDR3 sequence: CASSPPHRPQHF. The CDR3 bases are TGTGCCAGCAGTCCCCCCCATCGCCCCCAGCATTTT.